Listed here are 31 T cell receptor beta chains from one sample, sequenced in a study of CD8+ T cells in alopecia areata. Specified treatment: oral pan-JAK inhibitor, 5-10 mg twice daily. Sequencing used cDNA as its template, made by extracting RNA and reverse transcribing it. Sequenced by immunoSEQ multiplex PCR; TCRdb stores in-frame clones only, minus some. The table records about 270,000 clones, about 60% of them present only once. The sample here was CD4+ T cells sorted from blood, taken at week 52, from a patient treated with tofacitinib. The receptors come from a human donor with alopecia areata.

This clone is a singleton in its sample. The chain is built from TRBV5-1 and TRBJ2-7, with no clear D. The germline V gene has CDR1 SGHRS and CDR2 YFSETQ. The CDR3 totals 13 residues. V dropped 4 bases and J dropped 2 bases, with 10 bases sitting between them. CDR3 DNA: TGCGCCAGCAGCCTCGACGGAGCCTACGAGCAGTACTTC. This translates into CASSLDGAYEQYF.

This rearrangement joins TRBV19 to TRBJ1-2; 7 bases line up with TRBD1. The CDR3 is made up of 16 amino acids. V lost 1 base to trimming and J lost 7 bases; unmatched junction nucleotides: 12. Germline V gene data show CDR1 as LNHDA and CDR2 as SQIVND (reference sequence). The CDR3 here is CASSIVRGSGYFGYTF. The CDR3 DNA follows: TGTGCCAGTAGTATAGTCAGGGGGAGCGGCTATTTTGGCTACACCTTC.

The rearrangement uses TRBV13 and TRBJ1-1; tentative D call: TRBD1 (5 bases). The CDR3 has 17 residues. The V gene's germline CDR1 is PRHDT and CDR2 FYEKMQ (reference sequence). The V and J ends lost 5 bases and 1 base respectively, with 20 bases between them. CDR3 nucleotides: TGTGCCAGCAGCCCAACCTGGGGGGAGGGGCCGAACACTGAAGCTTTCTTT. Its translation: CASSPTWGEGPNTEAFF.

The chain is built from TRBV30 and TRBJ1-5; D remains unclear. CDR1 and CDR2 (germline): GTSNPN, SVGIG (reference sequence). The CDR3 is 14 residues long. Trimming stripped 1 base from V and 4 bases from J, with 11 bases between. CDR3: CAWSGSRSNQPQHF. The DNA of the CDR3 is TGTGCCTGGAGTGGGAGCAGGTCGAATCAGCCCCAGCATTTT.

The chain is built from TRBV29-1 and TRBJ1-3, with D hard to call. Germline CDR1 SQVTM, CDR2 ANQGSEA. Trimming stripped 4 bases from V and 2 bases from J, with 9 bases between. The CDR3 spans 13 residues. This CDR3 is CSVGSGTGNTIYF. Written as DNA, the CDR3 is TGCAGCGTTGGATCCGGTACTGGAAACACCATATATTTT.

This rearrangement joins TRBV9 to TRBJ2-3; 9 bases line up with TRBD2. V lost 0 bases and J lost 4; bases outside the gene matches: 3. The CDR3 is made up of 15 amino acids. Germline loops: CDR1 SGDLS, CDR2 YYNGEE. This chain's CDR3 is CASSVVSGGSDTQYF. The DNA of the CDR3 is TGTGCCAGCAGCGTAGTTAGCGGGGGTTCAGATACGCAGTATTTT.

This clone has more than one count but fewer than ten. V usage is TRBV14 and J usage is TRBJ2-2; 7 positions match TRBD1. The V gene's germline CDR1 is SGHDN and CDR2 FVKESK. The CDR3 spans 16 residues. Trimming removed 5 bases from V and 4 bases from J; junction bases left unmatched: 10. The CDR3, as DNA: TGTGCCAGCAGCTCTCTCGGGACAGAATTCACCGGGGAGCTGTTTTTT. It codes for CASSSLGTEFTGELFF.

This clone was counted a single time. This chain links TRBV7-2 with TRBJ2-1, with D perhaps matching TRBD2 (5 bases). V was trimmed by 1 base and J by 4 bases, leaving 11 bases between them. The CDR3 contains 15 residues. CDR1 and CDR2 from the germline V gene are SGHTA and FQGNSA. The CDR3 loop reads CASSLVSGNYNEQFF. The DNA for the CDR3 is TGTGCCAGCAGCTTAGTCAGCGGTAATTACAATGAGCAGTTCTTC.

V gene TRBV30 combines with J gene TRBJ1-6; weak D call: TRBD1 (6 bases). The CDR3 spans 13 residues. CDR1 is GTSNPN and CDR2 is SVGIG in the germline V gene (reference sequence). The V end lost 1 base, the J end lost 15 bases, and 16 bases lay between the germline ends. This CDR3 is CAWSATGPRNLHF. CDR3 sequence (DNA): TGTGCCTGGAGTGCCACAGGGCCCCGGAACCTCCACTTT. Supplemented by reference TRBV30 and TRBJ1-6, the full variable domain reads SQTIHQWPATLVQPVGSPLSLECTVEGTSNPNLYWYRQAAGRGLQLLFYSVGIGQISSEVPQNLSASRPQDRQFILSSKKLLLSDSGFYLCAWSATGPRNLHFGNGTRLTVT.

V usage is TRBV6-5 and J usage is TRBJ1-2; D is possibly TRBD1 (5 bases). From germline, CDR1 is MNHEY and CDR2 SVGAGI. Trimming pared 4 bases from V and 6 bases from J, leaving 9 bases between. The CDR3 spans 12 residues. For the CDR3, the DNA is TGTGCCAGCAGTTCAGGGATCCATGGCTACACCTTC. Amino acid sequence: CASSSGIHGYTF.

The J gene is TRBJ1-6, the V gene TRBV30; tentatively, D is TRBD1 (5 bases). Deletions cut 0 bases from V and 10 bases from J, with 16 bases between. The CDR3 contains 15 residues. CDR1 is GTSNPN and CDR2 is SVGIG in the germline V gene (reference sequence). CDR3 nucleotide sequence: TGTGCCTGGAGTGTATTTCCCGATGAGGGGTCACCCCTCCACTTT. As protein: CAWSVFPDEGSPLHF.

This clone appeared a few times. V usage is TRBV2 and J usage is TRBJ2-1, with a possible D match to TRBD2 (5 bases). The CDR3 is 15 residues long. V shed 6 bases and J shed 4 bases, with 16 bases lying between them. Germline V lookup: CDR1 SNHLY, CDR2 FYNNEI. CDR3 sequence (DNA): TGTGCCAGCAGGGGAACGGGGAGAATATACAATGAGCAGTTCTTC. This encodes CASRGTGRIYNEQFF.

The V gene is TRBV27, the J gene TRBJ2-5; no clear D. This CDR3 region has 13 residues. The V and J ends lost 5 bases and 0 bases respectively, with 7 bases between them. Germline loops: CDR1 MNHEY, CDR2 SMNVEV (reference sequence). In DNA, the CDR3 is TGTGCCAGCAGTAGAAAGTACCAAGAGACCCAGTACTTC. Its protein is CASSRKYQETQYF.

The V gene is TRBV5-1, the J gene TRBJ2-2; 8 positions match TRBD1. V lost 1 base to trimming and J lost 3 bases; unmatched junction nucleotides: 2. Germline V lookup: CDR1 SGHRS, CDR2 YFSETQ. The length of the CDR3 is 15 residues. CDR3 bases: TGCGCCAGCAGCTTGACGACAGGGGACACCGGGGAGCTGTTTTTT. It yields the protein CASSLTTGDTGELFF.

V gene TRBV19 combines with J gene TRBJ1-1, with D possibly being TRBD1 (5 bases). Germline V lookup: CDR1 LNHDA, CDR2 SQIVND (reference sequence). The CDR3 is made up of 14 amino acids. V was shortened by 5 bases and J by 5 bases, with 15 bases between the two germline ends. The CDR3 reads CASSAQGPWTEAFF. In DNA form, the CDR3 reads TGTGCCAGTAGTGCGCAGGGCCCTTGGACTGAAGCTTTCTTT.

This chain links TRBV11-2 with TRBJ1-1, with D tentatively TRBD1 (5 bases). The ends were cut back, 1 base at V and 6 bases at J, with 12 bases in the middle. This CDR3 contains 14 residues. The germline V gene has CDR1 SGHAT and CDR2 FQNNGV. The chain's CDR3 is CASSLAGLRAEAFF. The CDR3 DNA is TGTGCCAGCAGCTTAGCCGGTCTCAGGGCTGAAGCTTTCTTT.

The chain uses TRBV10-3 and TRBJ2-5, with 9 bases lining up with TRBD1. Germline values: CDR1 ENHRY, CDR2 SYGVKD. The CDR3 spans 15 residues. V was pared by 2 bases and J by 4 bases, with 5 bases of the junction left unmatched. The CDR3 coding sequence is TGTGCCATCAGTGAGACCACAGGGGGCGGAGAGACCCAGTACTTC. Residues: CAISETTGGGETQYF.

The gene calls are TRBV7-8 and TRBJ2-7; TRBD2 agrees at 11 bases. The J segment lost 2 bases and the V segment lost 2 bases, leaving 2 bases of the junction unmatched. The CDR3 is 15 amino acids. CDR1 is SGHVS and CDR2 is FQNEAQ in the germline V gene. As DNA, the CDR3 is TGTGCCAGCAGCTTATCACTAGCGGGGGCCTACGAGCAGTACTTC. It yields the protein CASSLSLAGAYEQYF.

This clone occurred a few times. The chain employs TRBV10-3 and TRBJ2-2, with D possibly called TRBD1 or TRBD2 (5 bases each). CDR3 length: 15 amino acids. Germline assignment: CDR1 ENHRY and CDR2 SYGVKD. V was trimmed by 7 bases and J by 0 bases, leaving 12 bases between them. The CDR3, as DNA: TGTGCCATCACAATGGGACCATCGAACACCGGGGAGCTGTTTTTT. Protein product: CAITMGPSNTGELFF.

This sequence joins TRBV5-1 and TRBJ2-7, with D tentatively TRBD2 (5 bases). The CDR3 covers 14 residues. Germline CDR1 reads SGHRS; CDR2 reads YFSETQ. V was cut by 1 base and J by 0 bases, with 8 bases left in between. In DNA form, the CDR3 reads TGCGCCAGCAGCTTGAGCGGAATCTCCTACGAGCAGTACTTC. Amino acids: CASSLSGISYEQYF.

The chain is built from TRBV27 and TRBJ2-5; D call uncertain. CDR1 MNHEY and CDR2 SMNVEV come from the germline V gene (reference sequence). This CDR3 region has 15 residues. V lost 2 bases to trimming and J lost 1 base, with 11 bases between them. The chain's CDR3 is CASSLAIGPQETQYF. The CDR3 DNA follows: TGTGCCAGCAGTTTAGCTATCGGTCCCCAAGAGACCCAGTACTTC.

A few counts support this clone. The CDR3, as DNA: TGCGCCAGCAGTCGGACCCCTTCACCCCTCCACTTT. This sequence encodes CASSRTPSPLHF. V is TRBV23-1 and J is TRBJ1-6; D gene ambiguous. TRBV23-1 is an ORF for which the function is uncertain. This CDR3 comprises 12 residues. V was clipped by 4 bases and J by 9 bases, with 7 bases between them.

The chain joins TRBV9 to TRBJ2-7, with D perhaps TRBD1 (5 bases). The CDR3 is made up of 15 amino acids. CDR1 is SGDLS and CDR2 is YYNGEE in the germline V gene. Trimming pared 0 bases from V and 1 base from J, leaving 11 bases between. CDR3 DNA sequence: TGTGCCAGCAGCGTAGGGGGCAGGATGTCCTACGAGCAGTACTTC. Translation: CASSVGGRMSYEQYF.

The rearrangement uses TRBV2 and TRBJ1-6; D is uncertain. Germline V gene lookup returns CDR1 SNHLY and CDR2 FYNNEI. The CDR3 has 13 residues. The germline V and J ends were trimmed by 4 bases and 6 bases, with 7 bases remaining between them. The CDR3 loop reads CASSGRFNSPLHF. CDR3 bases: TGTGCCAGCAGTGGAAGGTTTAATTCACCCCTCCACTTT.

This chain connects TRBV5-6 to TRBJ2-4, with a tentative D call TRBD2 (5 bases). Germline V gene lookup returns CDR1 SGHDT and CDR2 YYEEEE. The CDR3 has 16 amino acids. Trimming took 0 bases from V and 1 from J, leaving 11 bases between them. The CDR3 DNA reads as TGTGCCAGCAGCTTGGTTAGGGAGTTTGCCAAAAACATTCAGTACTTC. This gives the protein CASSLVREFAKNIQYF.

This chain uses TRBV4-1 with TRBJ1-2, with unresolved D. V gave up 7 bases and J gave up 3 bases, with 12 bases separating them. The length of the CDR3 is 13 residues. Germline CDR1 MGHRA, CDR2 YSYEKL. CDR3 coding DNA: TGCGCCAGCAAAACAACTGGGGACTATGGCTACACCTTC. It is translated as CASKTTGDYGYTF.

This clone was counted between two and nine times. The chain combines TRBV7-8 with TRBJ1-1; D unclear. Germline CDR1 reads SGHVS; CDR2 reads FQNEAQ. This CDR3 has 14 amino acids. The V and J ends lost 4 bases and 4 bases respectively, with 13 bases between them. The DNA of the CDR3 is TGTGCCAGCAGCTACCCGGGCCCTCTCACTGAAGCTTTCTTT. It specifies CASSYPGPLTEAFF.

Worth noting for this clone: Additional DNA sequences in this sample encode the identical CDR3. The chain couples TRBV5-1 to TRBJ2-5; D possibly corresponds to TRBD2 (6 bases). The germline V and J ends were trimmed by 4 bases and 1 base, with 11 bases remaining between them. There are 14 residues in the CDR3. Germline CDR1 and CDR2: SGHRS and YFSETQ. The CDR3 nucleotides read TGCGCCAGCAGCCTCCGGGACTCCCAAGAGACCCAGTACTTC. It translates to CASSLRDSQETQYF.

V is TRBV18 and J is TRBJ2-7; TRBD2 matches at 7 bases. This CDR3 has 14 residues. V shed 1 base and J 5 bases; nucleotides not matched to a gene: 5. The germline V gene encodes CDR1 KGHSH and CDR2 LQKENI. The CDR3 sequence is CASSPLGGSNEQYF. CDR3 sequence (DNA): TGTGCCAGCTCACCACTCGGGGGGAGCAACGAGCAGTACTTC.

There are a few counts of this clone. The J gene is TRBJ2-1, the V gene TRBV29-1; a possible D gene is TRBD1 (5 bases). CDR1 SQVTM and CDR2 ANQGSEA come from the germline V gene. The CDR3 runs to 12 residues. Trimming took off 6 bases at V and 6 bases at J, with 12 bases between the two ends. The chain's CDR3 is CSVVSRANEQFF. The CDR3 DNA reads as TGCAGCGTGGTCAGCAGGGCCAATGAGCAGTTCTTC.

This clone has a single count. This sequence joins TRBV1 and TRBJ2-3; no DNA check was done on the table's D call, TRBD2. TRBV1 is a pseudogene. CDR3 length equals 15 residues. CDR3 loop: CTSSQGRDGTDTQYF. CDR3 coding DNA: TGCACCAGCAGCCAAGGGCGGGATGGCACAGATACGCAGTATTTT.